This TCR beta chain stems from a study of cytomegalovirus exposure and HLA in healthy donors. This CDR3 comprises 13 residues. Germline V gene data show CDR1 as MNHEY and CDR2 as SVGAGI. V was trimmed by 5 bases and J by 3 bases, leaving 7 bases between them. As concerns this clone: The antigen is undetermined.

Primers: 60 Vbeta forward and 13 Jbeta reverse. Libraries were prepared by immunoSEQ multiplex PCR; TCRdb keeps only in-frame clonotypes and omits some of them. The table lists just over 200,000 clones, just under 70% of them singletons. Study findings and constraints: An analysis that came later showed most CMV-associated TCR beta chains appearing HLA-restricted. Cytomegalovirus status was reportedly diagnosed by the classifier with high sensitivity and specificity.

The chain joins TRBV6-5 to TRBJ2-2; D unresolved. What was sequenced was PBMCs. This sequence originates from a middle-aged man in good health and CMV-seropositive. CDR3 sequence: CASSEADTGELFF. CDR3 DNA sequence: TGTGCCAGCAGTGAAGCCGACACCGGGGAGCTGTTTTTT.